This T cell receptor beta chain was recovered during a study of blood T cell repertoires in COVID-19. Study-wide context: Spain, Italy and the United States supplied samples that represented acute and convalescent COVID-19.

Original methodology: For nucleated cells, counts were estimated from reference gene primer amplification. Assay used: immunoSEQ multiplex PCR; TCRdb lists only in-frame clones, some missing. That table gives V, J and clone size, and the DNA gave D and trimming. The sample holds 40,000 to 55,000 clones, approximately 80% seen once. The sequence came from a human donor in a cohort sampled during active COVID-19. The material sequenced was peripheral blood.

In nucleotides, the CDR3 is TGTGCCAGCAGCACCCGACTAGCGGGAGTGTGGCATGAGCAGTTCTTC. Its translation is CASSTRLAGVWHEQFF. The V gene is TRBV11-3, the J gene TRBJ2-1; 12 bases match TRBD2. The V gene's germline CDR1 is SGHNT and CDR2 YENEEA. Germline trimming cut 5 bases from V and 8 bases from J; bases unmatched to any gene: 10. The CDR3 is made up of 16 amino acids.